This T cell receptor (beta chain) was found in a study of siplizumab effects on memory and regulatory T cells (dated by TCRdb to between 2017 and 2020). About the full investigation: The effect of the anti-CD2 antibody siplizumab on alloreactive T-cell subsets was examined in allogeneic mixed lymphocyte reactions constructed from human PBMCs.

The junction shows trimming of 1 base on V and 1 base on J, plus 7 bases between the germline ends. Counted from cysteine to phenylalanine, this CDR3 has 14 amino acids. Kept here is only the CDR3 DNA, which spans 42 bases and is read in frame from base 1. For CDR1 and CDR2, the germline V gene (reference sequence) lists MNHNY and SVGAGI. Broad study findings and their caveats: Siplizumab significantly lowered the cumulative frequency of alloreactive sequences that could be traced to unstimulated CD4+ memory T cells. Whether proliferating Tregs from siplizumab cultures were suppressive was not functionally confirmed. Sequences below about 10^-5 frequency were poorly captured, so only a minor fraction of alloreactive clones could be mapped to unstimulated subsets. Of the alloreactive CD4+ clones that could be mapped, the Treg-derived share averaged around 70% with siplizumab compared with 26.9% in control reactions. Roughly 75-95% of proliferating CD4+ or CD8+ clones could not be assigned a naive or memory phenotype. Unstimulated naive T cells appeared more diverse than memory T cells, and naive cells seemed to contribute substantially to the alloresponse.

Sorted unstimulated T cells and proliferating T cells recovered from mixed lymphocyte reactions underwent TCRbeta CDR3 sequencing. Fresh whole blood from about 11 HLA-typed healthy donors was used as the source from which PBMCs were isolated. To map where alloreactive clones came from, CD4+ regulatory T cells in the unstimulated state were FACS-sorted. Library preparation used the immunoSEQ multiplex PCR assay. Approximately 100,000 TCR templates per sample were assayed on the deep sequencing platform. Genomic DNA extracted from sorted T cells was used for TCRbeta CDR3 sequencing. Regarding the original processing steps: The R programming language was used for clonal analysis of TCRbeta CDR3 data. Alloreactive CD4+ and CD8+ clones were identified by comparing unstimulated samples to CFSE-low samples taken after the reaction. Regulatory or non-regulatory origin of alloreactive CD4+ clones was assigned by matching sequences to the sorted unstimulated Treg and non-Treg repertoires. The table comes from immuneACCESS by way of TCRdb, which keeps in-frame sequences with V and J called. Part of the clones is missing from these tables; in studies checked, under half for an unresolved V gene and the rest for unknown reasons. V and J calls and clone size are as listed in that table; D and trimming were resolved from the DNA. For this sample the table gives about 99,000 clones, of which roughly 92% were detected only once. The top ten clonotypes cover roughly 0.59% of the sample.

This clone turned up a few times. The clone's antigen remains unknown. Base qualities are not provided; no much larger clone lies one nucleotide away. Sequencing was carried out using Tregs sorted from blood. Rearrangement joined TRBV6-6 to TRBJ1-1; the D gene cannot be resolved reliably. This sequence originates from a human donor in good health. CDR3 region: CASSYFGKNTEAFF. Here is the DNA: TGTGCCAGCAGTTACTTCGGAAAGAACACTGAAGCTTTCTTT.